What follows describes a single TCR beta chain. Being one base from a much bigger clone, this may be a read error. The conserved phenylalanine or tryptophan is not found at the CDR3 terminus, so this likely reflects a read error. Amplification of TCR beta CDR3 regions was performed using RNA transcripts as template. First-round RT-PCR targeting the TCR CDR3 was performed with the HTBI primer set. TCRdb re-called the multiplex PCR reads through MiXCR, storing one row per CDR3 protein. Among hundreds of thousands of distinct CDR3 sequences, just over 35% were seen once, and the ten largest hold around 30%. The record originates from a study of T cells in Graves' hyperthyroidism and ophthalmopathy. Sequenced: blood. The sequence came from a woman aged 40-49 years with Graves' hyperthyroidism.

In DNA, the CDR3 is TGTGCCAGCAGCTTAGATTTCGGGACAGACTATGGCTACACCTCC. It is translated as CASSLDFGTDYGYTS. V gene TRBV7-8 combines with J gene TRBJ1-2; 7 bases align to TRBD1. J lost 3 bases, V lost 1 base, and 5 bases had no gene match. CDR1 is SGHVS and CDR2 is FQNEAQ in the germline V gene. The CDR3 totals 15 residues.